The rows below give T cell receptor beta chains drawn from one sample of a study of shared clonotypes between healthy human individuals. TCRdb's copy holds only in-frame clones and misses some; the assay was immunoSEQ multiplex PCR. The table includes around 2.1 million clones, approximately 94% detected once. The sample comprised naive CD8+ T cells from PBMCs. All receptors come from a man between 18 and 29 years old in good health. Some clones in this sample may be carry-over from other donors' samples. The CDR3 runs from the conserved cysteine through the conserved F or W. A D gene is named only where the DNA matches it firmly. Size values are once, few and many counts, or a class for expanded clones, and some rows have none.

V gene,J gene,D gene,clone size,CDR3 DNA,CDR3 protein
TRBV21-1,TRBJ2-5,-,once,TGTGCCAGCAGCAAAGCGGGGCAGCGGGCCCTACTAACCCAGTACTTC,CASSKAGQRALLTQYF
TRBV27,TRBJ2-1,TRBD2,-,TGTGCCAGCAGTTTAGAAAGCCGGGGGGATGAGCAGTTCTTC,CASSLESRGDEQFF
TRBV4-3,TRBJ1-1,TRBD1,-,TGCGCCAGCAGCCAAGCCAGGGGGGCGAGCTCTTTGAACACTGAAGCTTTCTTT,CASSQARGASSLNTEAFF
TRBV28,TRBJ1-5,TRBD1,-,TGTGCCAGCAGCCTAAATTCGGGACAGGGGGCGAATAGCAATCAGCCCCAGCATTTT,CASSLNSGQGANSNQPQHF
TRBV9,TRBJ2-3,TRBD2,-,TGTGCCAGCAGCCCCGGGACTAGCGGGAGTGATACGCAGTATTTT,CASSPGTSGSDTQYF
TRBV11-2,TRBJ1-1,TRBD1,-,TGTGCCAGCAGCCTCCCGGGACAGGAAGAAGCTTTCTTT,CASSLPGQEEAFF
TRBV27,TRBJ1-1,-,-,TGTGCCAGCAGTTTGGGAAGAGTCACTGAAGCTTTCTTT,CASSLGRVTEAFF
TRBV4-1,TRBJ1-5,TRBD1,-,TGCGCCAGCAGCCCCTACCCGGGACAGGGGGCTGGGGGCAATCAGCCCCAGCATTTT,CASSPYPGQGAGGNQPQHF
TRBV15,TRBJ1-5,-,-,TGTGCCACCAGCAGAGATATGCAGGGCAATCAGCCCCAGCATTTT,CATSRDMQGNQPQHF
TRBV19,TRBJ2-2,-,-,TGTGCCAGTAGTATAGGGAACACCGGGGAGCTGTTTTTT,CASSIGNTGELFF
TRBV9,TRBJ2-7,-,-,TGTGCCAGCAGCACTAGCCGGAGGTCTACGTCCTACGAGCAGTACTTC,CASSTSRRSTSYEQYF
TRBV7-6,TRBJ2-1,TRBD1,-,TGTGCCAGCAGCGCGAACCCAGACAGGGGTAATAATGAGCAGTTCTTC,CASSANPDRGNNEQFF
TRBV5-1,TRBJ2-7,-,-,TGCGCCAGCAGCTGGATGGGGACCTCCCTGGAAGAGCAGTACTTC,CASSWMGTSLEEQYF
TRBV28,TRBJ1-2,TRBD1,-,TGTGCCACCTCCGCGGGGGGACAGGGGGTCAGCTATGGCTACACCTTC,CATSAGGQGVSYGYTF
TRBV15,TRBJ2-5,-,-,TGTGCCACCAGCATTGCAGACAGCCTGGTGGAGACCCAGTACTTC,CATSIADSLVETQYF
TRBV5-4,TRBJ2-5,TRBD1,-,TGTGCCAGCAGCTTCGCCCCGGGACAGGTGCTAACGCAAGAGACCCAGTACTTC,CASSFAPGQVLTQETQYF
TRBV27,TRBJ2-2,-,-,TGTGCCAGCAGCCGATCGGCAGGGATCACCGGGGAGCTGTTTTTT,CASSRSAGITGELFF
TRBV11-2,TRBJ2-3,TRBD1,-,TGTGCCAGCAGCTTAGGGTCAGGGGGTCGCACAGATACGCAGTATTTT,CASSLGSGGRTDTQYF
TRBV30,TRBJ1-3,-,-,TGTGCCTGGAGTGTAAGGGGATTTAGAGTAACCGGAAACACCATATATTTT,CAWSVRGFRVTGNTIYF
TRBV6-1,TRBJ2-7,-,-,TGTGCCAGCAGTGAAGGCCGGCGCTACGAGCAGTACTTC,CASSEGRRYEQYF
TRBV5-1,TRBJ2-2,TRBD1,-,TGCGCCAGCAGTTGGGGGACAGAGATAATCCGGGAGCTGTTTTTT,CASSWGTEIIRELFF
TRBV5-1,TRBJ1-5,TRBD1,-,TGCGCCAGCAGCTTGGAACCCCTCGGGACAGGGGCAGGTCGTAATCAGCCCCAGCATTTT,CASSLEPLGTGAGRNQPQHF
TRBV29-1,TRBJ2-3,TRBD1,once,TGCAGCGTGGGGACAGCTCCCTCCACAGATACGCAGTATTTT,CSVGTAPSTDTQYF
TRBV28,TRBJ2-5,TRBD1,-,TGTGCCAGCAGTTCCAGGGACAGGGCGGGAGAGACCCAGTACTTC,CASSSRDRAGETQYF
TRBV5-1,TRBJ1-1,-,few,TGCGCCAGCAGCTTGGATACGAGAACTGAAGCTTTCTTT,CASSLDTRTEAFF
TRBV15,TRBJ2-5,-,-,TGTGCCACCAGCCAAAGGGGGGTTACAGGGTACCAAGAGACCCAGTACTTC,CATSQRGVTGYQETQYF
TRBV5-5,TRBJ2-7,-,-,TGTGCCAGCAGCCAGGACACGGCCTCCTACGAGCAGTACTTC,CASSQDTASYEQYF
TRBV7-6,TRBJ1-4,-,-,TGTGCCAGCAGCTCCGCCGGGGAGGGGACTAATGAAAAACTGTTTTTT,CASSSAGEGTNEKLFF
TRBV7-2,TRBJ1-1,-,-,TGTGCCAGCAGCTTAGCGGGAGGGGGATACACTGAAGCTTTCTTT,CASSLAGGGYTEAFF
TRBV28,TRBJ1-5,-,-,TGTGCCAGCAGGGGGAGAAATAGCAATCAGCCCCAGCATTTT,CASRGRNSNQPQHF
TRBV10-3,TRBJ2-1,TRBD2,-,TGTGCCACCCGGGGACTAGCGGGCCACAATGAGCAGTTCTTC,CATRGLAGHNEQFF
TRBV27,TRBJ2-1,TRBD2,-,TGTGCCAGCGGGGGACTAGCGGGAGTTGGTGAGCAGTTCTTC,CASGGLAGVGEQFF
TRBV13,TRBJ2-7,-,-,TGTGCCAGCAGCTTAGAGGGGTCCCCTGTAATCCTCGAGCAGTACTTC,CASSLEGSPVILEQYF
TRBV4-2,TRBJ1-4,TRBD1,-,TGTGCCAGCAGCGGGACAGGGGGACTGCCTAATGAAAAACTGTTTTTT,CASSGTGGLPNEKLFF
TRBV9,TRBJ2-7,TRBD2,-,TGTGCCAGCAGCCAGAGACCGAACCCGGGACTAGCGGGATCCGAGCAGTACTTC,CASSQRPNPGLAGSEQYF